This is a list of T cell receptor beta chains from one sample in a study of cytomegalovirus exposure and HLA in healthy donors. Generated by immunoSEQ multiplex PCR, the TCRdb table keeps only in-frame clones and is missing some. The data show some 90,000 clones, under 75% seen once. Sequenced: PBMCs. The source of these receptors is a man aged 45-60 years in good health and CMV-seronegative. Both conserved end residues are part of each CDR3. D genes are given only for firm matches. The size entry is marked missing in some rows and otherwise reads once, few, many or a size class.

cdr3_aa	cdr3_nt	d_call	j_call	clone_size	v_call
CASTPQGDPYNEQFF	TGTGCCAGCACCCCACAGGGGGACCCCTACAATGAGCAGTTCTTC	TRBD1	TRBJ2-1	NA	TRBV2
CASTLGRSTNEKLFF	TGTGCCAGCACATTAGGGAGGTCGACTAATGAAAAACTGTTTTTT	NA	TRBJ1-4	NA	TRBV9
CASSHRDGYTF	TGTGCCAGCAGTCACAGAGATGGCTACACCTTC	NA	TRBJ1-2	NA	TRBV28
CASSDSTSYEQYF	TGTGCCAGCAGTGACTCGACTAGCTACGAGCAGTACTTC	NA	TRBJ2-7	NA	TRBV6-4
CASSPGQAYGYTF	TGTGCCAGCAGCCCCGGACAAGCATATGGCTACACCTTC	NA	TRBJ1-2	NA	TRBV6-6
CASRPGVRSGRLRHTF	TGTGCCAGCAGACCTGGTGTACGGTCTGGGAGACTGCGGCACACCTTC	NA	TRBJ1-2	NA	TRBV28
CATSREGTGGSPLHF	TGTGCCACCAGCAGAGAAGGGACAGGGGGGTCACCCCTCCACTTT	TRBD1	TRBJ1-6	NA	TRBV15
CASSNRGKETQYF	TGTGCCAGCAGTAACAGGGGGAAAGAGACCCAGTACTTC	TRBD1	TRBJ2-5	NA	TRBV28
CAIAGQGEEKLFF	TGTGCCATCGCCGGACAGGGCGAAGAAAAACTGTTTTTT	TRBD1	TRBJ1-4	NA	TRBV10-3
CASSPGTGGLSGRGEAFF	TGTGCCAGCAGTCCAGGGACAGGAGGCCTTTCGGGTCGAGGTGAAGCTTTCTTT	TRBD1	TRBJ1-1	few	TRBV5-4
CASTGPGQGYQPQHF	TGTGCCAGCACCGGGCCGGGACAGGGGTATCAGCCCCAGCATTTT	TRBD1	TRBJ1-5	NA	TRBV2
CSVEGGQASTDTQYF	TGCAGCGTTGAAGGAGGACAGGCCAGCACAGATACGCAGTATTTT	TRBD1	TRBJ2-3	NA	TRBV29-1
CASRTTSGHNEQFF	TGTGCCAGCAGAACGACTAGCGGGCACAATGAGCAGTTCTTC	TRBD2	TRBJ2-1	NA	TRBV7-3
CASGALAGGTGELFF	TGTGCCAGTGGGGCCTTAGCGGGGGGGACCGGGGAGCTGTTTTTT	TRBD2	TRBJ2-2	NA	TRBV6-6
CASSSLSNPSGYTF	TGTGCCAGCAGTTCCCTTTCTAACCCCTCCGGCTACACCTTC	NA	TRBJ1-2	NA	TRBV28
CSVRARGTEAFF	TGCAGCGTACGGGCGCGGGGTACTGAAGCTTTCTTT	NA	TRBJ1-1	NA	TRBV29-1
CASSKVGQGNTEAFF	NA	NA	TRBJ1-1	few	TRBV21-1
CASSINDMNQETQYF	TGTGCCAGTAGTATAAACGACATGAACCAAGAGACCCAGTACTTC	NA	TRBJ2-5	NA	TRBV19
CASSQAAGGYNEQFF	TGCGCCAGCAGCCAAGCAGCGGGAGGGTACAATGAGCAGTTCTTC	TRBD2	TRBJ2-1	NA	TRBV4-1
CASSSQGARGTEAFF	TGCGCCAGCAGCTCCCAGGGGGCAAGGGGAACTGAAGCTTTCTTT	TRBD1	TRBJ1-1	NA	TRBV5-1
CASSRGSSYEQYF	TGTGCCAGCAGCAGGGGGAGCTCCTACGAGCAGTACTTC	TRBD1	TRBJ2-7	NA	TRBV6-1
CASSFSSLAVTDTQYF	TGTGCCAGCAGCTTTTCAAGCCTAGCGGTCACAGATACGCAGTATTTT	TRBD2	TRBJ2-3	NA	TRBV11-2
CASSPIGLAGGTYEQYF	TGTGCCAGCAGCCCCATAGGACTAGCGGGGGGAACCTACGAGCAGTACTTC	TRBD2	TRBJ2-7	once	TRBV14
CASSFDRNAPREQYF	TGTGCCAGCAGCTTCGACAGAAATGCTCCTCGCGAGCAGTACTTC	NA	TRBJ2-7	NA	TRBV5-8
CASSRTSASYEQYF	TGCGCCAGCAGCAGGACTAGCGCTTCCTACGAGCAGTACTTC	TRBD2	TRBJ2-7	NA	TRBV5-1
CSVGTDTYEQYF	TGCAGCGTCGGGACAGACACCTACGAGCAGTACTTC	TRBD1	TRBJ2-7	NA	TRBV29-1
CASSSAGAPVNEKLFF	TGTGCCAGCAGTTCGGCAGGGGCGCCCGTTAATGAAAAACTGTTTTTT	NA	TRBJ1-4	NA	TRBV25-1
CASRPENTEAFF	TGCGCCAGCAGACCAGAGAACACTGAAGCTTTCTTT	NA	TRBJ1-1	few	TRBV5-1
CASSIGRQAGVNTGELFF	TGTGCCAGTAGTATTGGCAGGCAGGCGGGAGTGAACACCGGGGAGCTGTTTTTT	TRBD2	TRBJ2-2	NA	TRBV19
CASSEELWTGKYGYTF	TGTGCCAGCAGCGAAGAGTTGTGGACAGGGAAATATGGCTACACCTTC	TRBD1	TRBJ1-2	NA	TRBV14
CASSLPRVSVAFDQPQHF	TGTGCCAGCAGTTTACCCCGTGTGTCAGTCGCCTTCGATCAGCCCCAGCATTTT	NA	TRBJ1-5	few	TRBV28
CASRLTSGGNNEQFF	TGTGCCAGCAGGCTGACTAGCGGGGGAAACAATGAGCAGTTCTTC	TRBD2	TRBJ2-1	NA	TRBV6-5
CASSFGGETQYF	TGTGCCAGCAGCTTTGGAGGGGAGACCCAGTACTTC	NA	TRBJ2-5	few	TRBV5-6
CASSQGNTGELFF	TGTGCCAGCTCACAGGGGAACACCGGGGAGCTGTTTTTT	NA	TRBJ2-2	few	TRBV7-6
CACDREIELDTQYF	TGTGCCTGTGACAGGGAGATTGAATTGGATACGCAGTATTTT	TRBD1	TRBJ2-3	NA	TRBV30
CAISESGTSWAEAFF	TGTGCCATCAGTGAGTCCGGGACTAGCTGGGCTGAAGCTTTCTTT	NA	TRBJ1-1	few	TRBV10-3
CASSYDRAGDTQYF	TGTGCCAGCAGCTACGACAGGGCTGGAGATACGCAGTATTTT	TRBD1	TRBJ2-3	NA	TRBV7-9
CASSLRDRPKDEQYF	TGTGCCAGCAGCTTGAGGGACAGGCCAAAGGACGAGCAGTACTTC	TRBD1	TRBJ2-7	NA	TRBV5-4
CASSRSGTMGGLVTGELFF	TGTGCCAGCAGCAGATCCGGGACTATGGGGGGGTTGGTTACCGGGGAGCTGTTTTTT	TRBD2	TRBJ2-2	NA	TRBV5-5
CASSPPPGTMNHNEQFF	TGTGCCAGCTCACCACCTCCCGGGACTATGAACCACAATGAGCAGTTCTTC	TRBD2	TRBJ2-1	NA	TRBV18
CASSLSSSGSYEQYF	TGTGCCAGCAGTTTAAGTTCTAGCGGGTCTTACGAGCAGTACTTC	TRBD2	TRBJ2-7	few	TRBV28
CASSSTGGKNQPQHF	TGTGCCAGCAGTTCGACAGGGGGTAAAAATCAGCCCCAGCATTTT	TRBD1	TRBJ1-5	NA	TRBV6-5
CASSLGDRAERPQHF	TGTGCCAGCAGCTTAGGGGACAGGGCCGAGCGGCCCCAGCATTTT	TRBD1	TRBJ1-5	NA	TRBV7-9
CASSYEGSGANVLTF	TGTGCCAGCAGTTACGAGGGCTCTGGGGCCAACGTCCTGACTTTC	NA	TRBJ2-6	NA	TRBV6-5
CASSEEGAPFNNSPLHF	TGTGCCAGTAGCGAGGAGGGTGCCCCTTTCAATAATTCACCCCTCCACTTT	NA	TRBJ1-6	NA	TRBV6-4
CASSLEDRVASYNEQFF	TGTGCCAGCAGCTTAGAGGACAGGGTGGCCTCCTACAATGAGCAGTTCTTC	TRBD1	TRBJ2-1	NA	TRBV11-2
CASSQAQGTGTDTQYF	TGTGCCAGCAGCCAAGCGCAGGGCACCGGCACAGATACGCAGTATTTT	NA	TRBJ2-3	NA	TRBV13
CASSRDSFPGELFF	TGTGCCAGCAGCCGCGACAGCTTTCCCGGGGAGCTGTTTTTT	NA	TRBJ2-2	few	TRBV9
CASSLAGQGFYGYTF	TGCGCCAGCAGCTTGGCAGGACAAGGCTTCTATGGCTACACCTTC	NA	TRBJ1-2	NA	TRBV5-1
CASRWGGYIGDTEAFF	TGTGCCAGCAGATGGGGGGGGTATATAGGGGACACTGAAGCTTTCTTT	NA	TRBJ1-1	NA	TRBV2
CASSNLGRGDEKLFF	TGTGCCAGCAGTAATCTAGGCAGGGGGGATGAAAAACTGTTTTTT	TRBD1	TRBJ1-4	many	TRBV28
CASSFRWSGGGDTQYF	TGTGCCAGCAGCTTCCGATGGAGCGGGGGAGGGGATACGCAGTATTTT	TRBD2	TRBJ2-3	few	TRBV5-6
CASSQGQGGYGYTF	TGCGCCAGCAGCCAAGGACAGGGAGGCTATGGCTACACCTTC	TRBD1	TRBJ1-2	NA	TRBV4-1
CASSVLDYGYTF	TGTGCCAGCAGCGTACTCGACTATGGCTACACCTTC	NA	TRBJ1-2	NA	TRBV9
CASSIGDTRTGELFF	TGTGCCAGTAGTATCGGGGATACTAGGACCGGGGAGCTGTTTTTT	NA	TRBJ2-2	NA	TRBV19
CASSEEGGGTEAFF	TGTGCCAGCAGTGAAGAGGGGGGGGGTACTGAAGCTTTCTTT	NA	TRBJ1-1	once	TRBV2
CASSVGGEGYTF	TGTGCCAGCAGCGTCGGGGGTGAGGGCTACACCTTC	NA	TRBJ1-2	NA	TRBV9
CASRGTELNEQFF	TGTGCCAGCAGGGGGACAGAGCTCAATGAGCAGTTCTTC	TRBD1	TRBJ2-1	NA	TRBV2
CASSFGTVNQPQHF	TGTGCCAGCAGCTTCGGGACAGTCAATCAGCCCCAGCATTTT	TRBD1	TRBJ1-5	NA	TRBV5-6
CASRVGAGNTIYF	TGTGCCAGCAGGGTAGGGGCTGGAAACACCATATATTTT	NA	TRBJ1-3	once	TRBV28